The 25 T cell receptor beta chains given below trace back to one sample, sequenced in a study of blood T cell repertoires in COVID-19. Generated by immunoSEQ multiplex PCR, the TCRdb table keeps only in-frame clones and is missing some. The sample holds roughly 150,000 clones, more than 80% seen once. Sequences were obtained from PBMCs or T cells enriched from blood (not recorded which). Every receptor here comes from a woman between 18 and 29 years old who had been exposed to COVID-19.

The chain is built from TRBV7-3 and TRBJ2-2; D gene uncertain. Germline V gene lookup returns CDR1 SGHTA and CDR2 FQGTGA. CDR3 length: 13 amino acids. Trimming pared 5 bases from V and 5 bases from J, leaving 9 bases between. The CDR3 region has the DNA TGTGCCAGCAGCCAGTTTTTAACCGGGGAGCTGTTTTTT. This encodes CASSQFLTGELFF.

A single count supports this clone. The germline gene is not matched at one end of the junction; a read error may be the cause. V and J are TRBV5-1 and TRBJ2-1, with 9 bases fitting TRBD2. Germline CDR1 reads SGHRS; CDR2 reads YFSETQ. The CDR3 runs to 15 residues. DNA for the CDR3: TGCGCCAGCTGCTTTTCCCCCCTAGCGGGACTGGAGCAGTTCTTC. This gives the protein CASCFSPLAGLEQFF. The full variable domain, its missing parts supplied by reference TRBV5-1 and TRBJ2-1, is KAGVTQTPRYLIKTRGQQVTLSCSPISGHRSVSWYQQTPGQGLQFLFEYFSETQRNKGNFPGRFSGRQFSNSRSEMNVSTLELGDSALYLCASCFSPLAGLEQFFGPGTRLTVL.

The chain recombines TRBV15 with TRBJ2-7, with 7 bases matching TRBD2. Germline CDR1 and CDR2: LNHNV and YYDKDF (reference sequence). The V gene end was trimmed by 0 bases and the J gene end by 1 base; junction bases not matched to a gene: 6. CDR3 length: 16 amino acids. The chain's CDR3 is CATSRDLTSASYEQYF. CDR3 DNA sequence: TGTGCCACCAGCAGAGATCTAACTAGCGCATCCTACGAGCAGTACTTC.

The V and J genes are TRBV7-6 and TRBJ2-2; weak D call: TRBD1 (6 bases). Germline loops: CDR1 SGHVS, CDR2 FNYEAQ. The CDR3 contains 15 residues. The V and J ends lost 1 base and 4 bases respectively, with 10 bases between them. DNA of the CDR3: TGTGCCAGCAGCTTAGACAGGGAAGGCACCGGGGAGCTGTTTTTT. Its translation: CASSLDREGTGELFF.

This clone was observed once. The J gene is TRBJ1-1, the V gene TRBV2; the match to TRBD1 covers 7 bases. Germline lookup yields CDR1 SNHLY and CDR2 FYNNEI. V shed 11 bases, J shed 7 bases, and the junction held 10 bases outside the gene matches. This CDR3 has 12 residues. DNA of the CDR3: TGTGCCGGATCAACAGGGGCGCGTGAAGCTTTCTTT. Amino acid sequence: CAGSTGAREAFF.

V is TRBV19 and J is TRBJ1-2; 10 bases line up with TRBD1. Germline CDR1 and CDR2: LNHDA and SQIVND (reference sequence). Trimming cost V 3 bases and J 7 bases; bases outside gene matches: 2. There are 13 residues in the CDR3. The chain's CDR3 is CASSIGTGAGYTF. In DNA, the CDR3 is TGTGCCAGTAGTATCGGGACAGGGGCTGGCTACACCTTC.

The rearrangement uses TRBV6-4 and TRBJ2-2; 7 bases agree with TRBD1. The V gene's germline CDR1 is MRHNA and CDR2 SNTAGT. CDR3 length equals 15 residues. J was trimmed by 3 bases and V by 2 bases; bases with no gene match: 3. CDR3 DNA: TGTGCCAGCAGTGACGGGACAGATCACACCGGGGAGCTGTTTTTT. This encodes CASSDGTDHTGELFF.

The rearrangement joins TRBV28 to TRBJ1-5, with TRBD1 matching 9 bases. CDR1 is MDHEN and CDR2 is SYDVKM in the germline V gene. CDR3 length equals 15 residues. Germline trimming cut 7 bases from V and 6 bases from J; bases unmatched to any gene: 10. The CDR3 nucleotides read TGTGCCAGCACACATTCAACAGGGGGCGTTCAGCCCCAGCATTTT. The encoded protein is CASTHSTGGVQPQHF.

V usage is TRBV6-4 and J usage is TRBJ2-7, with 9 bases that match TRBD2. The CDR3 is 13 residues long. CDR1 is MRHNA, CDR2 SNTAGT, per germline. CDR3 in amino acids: CAFSGRIEYEQYF. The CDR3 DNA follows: TGTGCTTTTAGCGGGAGAATCGAATACGAGCAGTACTTC.

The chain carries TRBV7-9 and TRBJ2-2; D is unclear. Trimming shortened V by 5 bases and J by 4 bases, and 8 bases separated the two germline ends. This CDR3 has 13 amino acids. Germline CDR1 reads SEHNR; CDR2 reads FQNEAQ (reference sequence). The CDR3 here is CASSLSGTGELFF. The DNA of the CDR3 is TGTGCCAGCAGCCTCTCGGGCACCGGGGAGCTGTTTTTT. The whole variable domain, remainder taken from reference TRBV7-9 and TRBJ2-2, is DTGVSQNPRHKITKRGQNVTFRCDPISEHNRLYWYRQTLGQGPEFLTYFQNEAQLEKSRLLSDRFSAERPKGSFSTLEIQRTEQGDSAMYLCASSLSGTGELFFGEGSRLTVL.

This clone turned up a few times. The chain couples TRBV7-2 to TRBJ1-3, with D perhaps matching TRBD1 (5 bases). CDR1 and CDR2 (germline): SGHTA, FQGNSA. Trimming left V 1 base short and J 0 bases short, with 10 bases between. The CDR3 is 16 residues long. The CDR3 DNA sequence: TGTGCCAGCAGCTTAGAGGCAGGGCTCTCTGGAAACACCATATATTTT. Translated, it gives CASSLEAGLSGNTIYF.

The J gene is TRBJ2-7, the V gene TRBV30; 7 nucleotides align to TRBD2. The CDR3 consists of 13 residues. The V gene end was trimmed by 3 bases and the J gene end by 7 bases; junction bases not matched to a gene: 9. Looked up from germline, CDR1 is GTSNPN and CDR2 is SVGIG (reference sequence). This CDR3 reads CAWRAAGASEQYF. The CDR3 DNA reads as TGTGCCTGGAGAGCCGCGGGAGCGAGTGAGCAGTACTTC.

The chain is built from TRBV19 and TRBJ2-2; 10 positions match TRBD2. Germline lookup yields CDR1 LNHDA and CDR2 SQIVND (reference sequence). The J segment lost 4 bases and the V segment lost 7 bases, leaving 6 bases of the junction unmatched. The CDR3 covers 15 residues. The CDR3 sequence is CASTGTSVVTGELFF. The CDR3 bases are TGTGCCAGTACCGGGACTAGCGTCGTCACCGGGGAGCTGTTTTTT.

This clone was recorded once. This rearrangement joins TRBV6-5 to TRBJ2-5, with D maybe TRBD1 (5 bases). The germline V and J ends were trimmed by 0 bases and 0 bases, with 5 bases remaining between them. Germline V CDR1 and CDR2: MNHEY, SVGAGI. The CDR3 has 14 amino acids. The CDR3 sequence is CASSYSGDQETQYF. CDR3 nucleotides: TGTGCCAGCAGTTACTCAGGGGACCAAGAGACCCAGTACTTC.

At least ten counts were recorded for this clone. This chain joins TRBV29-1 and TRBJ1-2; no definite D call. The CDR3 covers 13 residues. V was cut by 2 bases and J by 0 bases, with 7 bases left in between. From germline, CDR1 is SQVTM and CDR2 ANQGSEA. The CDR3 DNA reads TGCAGCGTTGAACCATCCACTAACTATGGCTACACCTTC. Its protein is CSVEPSTNYGYTF.

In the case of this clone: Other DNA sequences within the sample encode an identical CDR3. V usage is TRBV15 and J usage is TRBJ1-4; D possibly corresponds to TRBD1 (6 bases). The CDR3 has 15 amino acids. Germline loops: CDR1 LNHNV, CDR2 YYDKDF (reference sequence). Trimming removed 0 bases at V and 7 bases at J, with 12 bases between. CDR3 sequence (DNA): TGTGCCACCAGCAGAGACTCAGGGGCGGGTGAAAAACTGTTTTTT. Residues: CATSRDSGAGEKLFF.

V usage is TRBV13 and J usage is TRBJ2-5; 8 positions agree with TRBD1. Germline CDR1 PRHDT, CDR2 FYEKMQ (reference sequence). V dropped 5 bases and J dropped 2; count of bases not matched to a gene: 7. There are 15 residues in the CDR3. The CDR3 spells CASSRDRGLQETQYF. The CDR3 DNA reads TGTGCCAGCAGCCGTGACAGGGGCCTTCAAGAGACCCAGTACTTC.

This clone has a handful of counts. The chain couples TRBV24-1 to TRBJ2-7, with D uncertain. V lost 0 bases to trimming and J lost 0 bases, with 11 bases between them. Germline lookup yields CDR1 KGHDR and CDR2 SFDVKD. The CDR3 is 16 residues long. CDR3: CATSDLRPGSSYEQYF. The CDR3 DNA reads TGTGCCACCAGTGATTTGCGCCCGGGTAGCTCCTACGAGCAGTACTTC.

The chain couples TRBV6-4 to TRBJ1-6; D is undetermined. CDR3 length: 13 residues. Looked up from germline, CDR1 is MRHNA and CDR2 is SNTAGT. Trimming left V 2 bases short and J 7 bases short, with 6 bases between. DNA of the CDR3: TGTGCCAGCAGTGACAGGGAGAATTCACCCCTCCACTTT. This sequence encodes CASSDRENSPLHF.

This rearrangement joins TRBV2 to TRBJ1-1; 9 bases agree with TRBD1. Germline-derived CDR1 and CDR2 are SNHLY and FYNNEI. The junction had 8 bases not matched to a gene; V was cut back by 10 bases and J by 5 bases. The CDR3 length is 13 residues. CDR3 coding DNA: TGTGCCAACCTGGGACAGGGTCAAACTGAAGCTTTCTTT. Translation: CANLGQGQTEAFF.

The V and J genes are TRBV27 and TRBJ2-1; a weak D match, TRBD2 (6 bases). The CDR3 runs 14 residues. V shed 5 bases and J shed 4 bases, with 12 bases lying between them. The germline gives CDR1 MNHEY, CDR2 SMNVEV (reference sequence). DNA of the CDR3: TGTGCCAGCAGTCCACTGACTAGGTACAATGAGCAGTTCTTC. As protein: CASSPLTRYNEQFF.

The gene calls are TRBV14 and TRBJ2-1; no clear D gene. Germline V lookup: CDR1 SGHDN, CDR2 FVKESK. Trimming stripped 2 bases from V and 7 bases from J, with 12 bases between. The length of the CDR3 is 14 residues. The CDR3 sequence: CASSQMVRRNEQFF. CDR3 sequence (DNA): TGTGCCAGCAGCCAAATGGTGCGGCGTAATGAGCAGTTCTTC. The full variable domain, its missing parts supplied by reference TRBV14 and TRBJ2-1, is EAGVTQFPSHSVIEKGQTVTLRCDPISGHDNLYWYRRVMGKEIKFLLHFVKESKQDESGMPNNRFLAERTGGTYSTLKVQPAELEDSGVYFCASSQMVRRNEQFFGPGTRLTVL.

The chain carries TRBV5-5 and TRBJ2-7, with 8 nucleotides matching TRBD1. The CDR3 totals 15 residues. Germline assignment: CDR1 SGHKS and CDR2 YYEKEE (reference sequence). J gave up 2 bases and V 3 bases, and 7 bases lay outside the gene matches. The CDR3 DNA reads TGTGCCAGCAGCTATGGGACAGGAATCACCTACGAGCAGTACTTC. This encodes CASSYGTGITYEQYF.

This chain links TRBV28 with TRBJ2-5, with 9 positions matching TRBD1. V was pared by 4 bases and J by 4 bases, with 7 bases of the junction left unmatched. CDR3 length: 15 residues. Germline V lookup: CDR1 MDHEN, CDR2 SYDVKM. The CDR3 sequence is CASSSQDRGGETQYF. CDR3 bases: TGTGCCAGCAGTTCCCAAGACAGGGGGGGAGAGACCCAGTACTTC.

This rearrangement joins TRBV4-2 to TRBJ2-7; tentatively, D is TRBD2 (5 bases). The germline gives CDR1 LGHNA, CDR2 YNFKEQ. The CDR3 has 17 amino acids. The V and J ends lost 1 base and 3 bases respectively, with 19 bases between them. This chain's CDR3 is CASSQGHVRDRHYEQYF. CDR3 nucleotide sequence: TGTGCCAGCAGCCAAGGTCATGTCCGGGATAGGCACTACGAGCAGTACTTC.